These T cell receptor beta chains were read from a single sample in a study of identical twins. One entry per CDR3 protein, called by TCRdb with MiXCR from the 5' RACE reads. The table shows a few hundred thousand distinct CDR3 sequences, with roughly 15% occurring only once. These data were likewise used in another study, on yellow fever vaccine responses in identical twins.

Sequenced sample: CD4+ T cells sorted from blood. The origin of the receptors is a woman aged 18-30 years in good health. Each CDR3 is given with its conserved first and last residue. D genes are given only for firm matches. Clone size is given for some rows only: seen once, a few or many times, or a class if the clone is expanded.

CASSFDGILRNQPQHF | TGTGCCAGCAGTTTCGACGGAATATTGCGCAATCAGCCCCAGCATTTT | . | TRBJ1-5 | few | TRBV28
CASSLDSYSGNTIYF | TGCGCCAGCAGCTTGGACAGTTACTCTGGAAACACCATATATTTT | . | TRBJ1-3 | few | TRBV5-1
CASSPPGANNEQFF | TGTGCCAGCAGCCCCCCGGGGGCCAACAATGAGCAGTTCTTC | . | TRBJ2-1 | . | TRBV3-1
CASSWDTPTPNNEQFF | TGTGCCAGCAGCTGGGACACCCCCACACCTAACAATGAGCAGTTCTTC | . | TRBJ2-1 | . | TRBV7-8
CASGARGKNTEAFF | TGTGCCAGCGGCGCCAGGGGGAAGAACACTGAAGCTTTCTTT | TRBD1 | TRBJ1-1 | . | TRBV7-8
CASSGLPNNEQFF | TGTGCCAGCAGTGGCTTGCCTAACAATGAGCAGTTCTTC | . | TRBJ2-1 | few | TRBV2
CSASPLAGEQFF | TGCAGTGCTAGTCCCCTAGCGGGAGAGCAGTTCTTC | TRBD2 | TRBJ2-1 | many | TRBV20-1
CASSQDKVFVAGGPEETQYF | TGTGCCAGCAGCCAAGATAAGGTCTTTGTCGCGGGAGGGCCTGAAGAGACCCAGTACTTC | TRBD2 | TRBJ2-5 | . | TRBV3-1
CASSLSYGAQETQYF | TGTGCCAGCAGCTTAAGCTACGGCGCTCAAGAGACCCAGTACTTC | . | TRBJ2-5 | . | TRBV7-2
CASSPRFTPTSGYNEQFF | TGTGCCAGCTCACCAAGGTTCACACCGACTAGCGGTTACAATGAGCAGTTCTTC | TRBD2 | TRBJ2-1 | . | TRBV18
CATSRVVSAITDTQYF | TGTGCCACCAGCAGAGTTGTATCGGCTATCACAGATACGCAGTATTTT | . | TRBJ2-3 | few | TRBV15
CASSFAPTNEQYF | TGCGCCAGCAGCTTCGCCCCGACTAACGAGCAGTACTTC | . | TRBJ2-7 | few | TRBV5-1
CSAHQGAAMNTEAFF | TGCAGTGCCCACCAGGGGGCGGCTATGAACACTGAAGCTTTCTTT | TRBD1 | TRBJ1-1 | . | TRBV20-1
CASTTGKGRNEQFF | TGTGCCAGCACTACAGGGAAGGGTCGCAATGAGCAGTTCTTC | . | TRBJ2-1 | few | TRBV13
CASKGENSGANVLTF | TGTGCCAGCAAGGGGGAGAACTCTGGGGCCAACGTCCTGACTTTC | . | TRBJ2-6 | . | TRBV2
CSAADYNEQFF | TGCAGTGCTGCTGACTACAATGAGCAGTTCTTC | . | TRBJ2-1 | few | TRBV20-1
CASSPFRAGANVLTF | TGTGCCAGCTCACCATTCCGGGCTGGGGCCAACGTCCTGACTTTC | . | TRBJ2-6 | few | TRBV18
CASSQVAGGQSEQFF | TGTGCCAGCAGCCAAGTTGCGGGGGGGCAAAGTGAGCAGTTCTTC | TRBD2 | TRBJ2-1 | . | TRBV3-1
CASSSGSGTDTQYF | TGTGCCAGCAGCTCCGGGAGTGGCACAGATACGCAGTATTTT | . | TRBJ2-3 | . | TRBV12-3/TRBV12-4
CSVETGGNYGYTF | TGCAGCGTTGAAACTGGGGGGAACTATGGCTACACCTTC | . | TRBJ1-2 | few | TRBV29-1
CASSARGQTETQYF | TGTGCCAGCAGCGCCAGGGGACAAACAGAGACCCAGTACTTC | . | TRBJ2-5 | . | TRBV7-3
CATGSGGPFTGELFF | TGTGCCACTGGTAGCGGGGGGCCCTTCACCGGGGAGCTGTTTTTT | TRBD2 | TRBJ2-2 | . | TRBV11-2
CSVEFGTGKNIQYF | TGCAGCGTTGAATTTGGGACTGGTAAAAACATTCAGTACTTC | . | TRBJ2-4 | . | TRBV29-1
CASSGAGFGTDTQYF | TGTGCCAGCAGCGGCGCTGGGTTTGGCACAGATACGCAGTATTTT | . | TRBJ2-3 | few | TRBV5-5
CASSVVTDTDTQYF | TGTGCCAGCAGCGTAGTTACAGACACAGATACGCAGTATTTT | . | TRBJ2-3 | few | TRBV9
CASSTMREETQYF | TGTGCCAGTAGTACGATGCGGGAAGAGACCCAGTACTTC | . | TRBJ2-5 | few | TRBV19
CASSIAGGPQETQYF | TGTGCCAGCAGCATAGCGGGGGGTCCCCAAGAGACCCAGTACTTC | TRBD2 | TRBJ2-5 | few | TRBV6-1
CATRGFLTDRLDTQYF | TGTGCCACCAGGGGGTTTCTCACTGATCGACTAGATACGCAGTATTTT | TRBD1 | TRBJ2-3 | . | TRBV10-3
CASSLGNGGAPTDTQYF | TGCGCCAGCAGCTTGGGGAACGGGGGGGCCCCAACAGATACGCAGTATTTT | TRBD2 | TRBJ2-3 | few | TRBV5-1
CASSYRETGELFF | TGTGCCAGCAGCTACCGGGAAACCGGGGAGCTGTTTTTT | . | TRBJ2-2 | few | TRBV7-9
CASSEEGRGEQFF | TGTGCCAGCAGTGAAGAGGGGCGGGGTGAGCAGTTCTTC | . | TRBJ2-1 | . | TRBV2
CAAMRQGGDTQYF | TGTGCCGCCATGAGACAGGGCGGGGATACGCAGTATTTT | TRBD1 | TRBJ2-3 | . | TRBV10-3
CASSPNHRTVTGELFF | TGTGCCAGTAGTCCCAATCACCGGACAGTCACCGGGGAGCTGTTTTTT | . | TRBJ2-2 | few | TRBV19
CASSLTVNEQFF | TGTGCCAGCAGCTTAACAGTAAATGAGCAGTTCTTC | . | TRBJ2-1 | many | TRBV7-9
CASSSDGWYQETQYF | TGTGCCAGCAGCTCGGACGGGTGGTACCAAGAGACCCAGTACTTC | . | TRBJ2-5 | few | TRBV11-2
CASSDWAGGQETQYF | TGCGCCAGCAGTGATTGGGCGGGGGGCCAAGAGACCCAGTACTTC | TRBD2 | TRBJ2-5 | few | TRBV10-2
CASSPQWLAGKETQYF | TGTGCCAGCAGTCCTCAGTGGTTAGCGGGAAAAGAGACCCAGTACTTC | TRBD2 | TRBJ2-5 | . | TRBV27
CASSLAVAGGMQFF | TGTGCCAGCAGCTTAGCGGTGGCAGGGGGTATGCAGTTCTTC | TRBD1 | TRBJ2-1 | few | TRBV7-9
CASSQIPSGRPYNEQFF | TGCGCCAGCAGCCAGATACCCAGCGGGAGGCCCTACAATGAGCAGTTCTTC | TRBD2 | TRBJ2-1 | . | TRBV4-1
CASSPLAFF | TGTGCCAGCAGTCCATTAGCTTTCTTT | . | TRBJ1-1 | few | TRBV7-7
CATQTSGIYNEQFF | TGTGCCACACAGACTAGCGGGATTTACAATGAGCAGTTCTTC | TRBD2 | TRBJ2-1 | few | TRBV12-3/TRBV12-4
CSVDSRGRGGRNTEAFF | TGCAGCGTTGACTCCCGGGGCAGGGGAGGAAGGAACACTGAAGCTTTCTTT | . | TRBJ1-1 | few | TRBV29-1
CASRRALAGGLLVSYNEQFF | TGTGCCAGCAGAAGAGCACTAGCGGGAGGCCTACTCGTATCCTACAATGAGCAGTTCTTC | TRBD2 | TRBJ2-1 | few | TRBV2
CASRRGGAGTEAFF | TGTGCCAGCAGAAGAGGGGGCGCGGGGACTGAAGCTTTCTTT | TRBD1 | TRBJ1-1 | . | TRBV12-3/TRBV12-4
CSAKAGAQNNEQFF | TGCAGTGCTAAGGCGGGAGCCCAAAACAATGAGCAGTTCTTC | TRBD2 | TRBJ2-1 | . | TRBV20-1
CASSLETGDLTF | TGCGCCAGCAGCTTGGAGACAGGCGACCTGACTTTC | . | TRBJ2-6 | few | TRBV5-1
CSALRDRLYNEQFF | TGCAGCGCTCTCCGGGACAGATTATACAATGAGCAGTTCTTC | TRBD1 | TRBJ2-1 | few | TRBV29-1
CASSYSGQSNEQFF | TGTGCCAGCAGTTACTCGGGACAGTCCAATGAGCAGTTCTTC | TRBD1 | TRBJ2-1 | many | TRBV6-5
CASSTQDRADEQFF | TGCGCCAGCAGCACCCAGGACAGGGCCGATGAGCAGTTCTTC | TRBD1 | TRBJ2-1 | . | TRBV5-1
CASSQLSIDQGKNIQYF | TGTGCCAGCAGCCAATTATCAATCGACCAAGGCAAAAACATTCAGTACTTC | . | TRBJ2-4 | few | TRBV5-6
CASSTSVTLHNEQFF | TGCGCCAGCAGCACAAGCGTAACACTCCACAATGAGCAGTTCTTC | . | TRBJ2-1 | . | TRBV5-1
CSVSTSNYGYTF | TGCAGCGTTTCGACAAGTAACTATGGCTACACCTTC | . | TRBJ1-2 | . | TRBV29-1
CASSVDQGGVQETQYF | TGTGCCAGCAGCGTAGACCAGGGAGGAGTCCAAGAGACCCAGTACTTC | . | TRBJ2-5 | . | TRBV9
CASSYSLGAGKFGGELFF | TGTGCCAGCAGTTACTCGCTTGGGGCCGGAAAATTCGGCGGGGAGCTGTTTTTT | . | TRBJ2-2 | . | TRBV6-5